This TCR beta chain was sequenced during a study of Graves' ophthalmopathy and Graves' hyperthyroidism. This clonotype was observed at least ten times. Its antigen is not identified. Researchers took RNA transcripts and amplified TCR beta CDR3 regions from them. The first round was an RT-PCR with HTBI primers, and the second round was a multiplex PCR. Each CDR3 protein gets one entry after TCRdb re-called the multiplex PCR reads with MiXCR. The table shows under 800,000 distinct CDR3 sequences, with 20% to 25% occurring only once. Aged 18 to 65, the patients with hyperthyroidism had under 2 months' duration and were newly diagnosed. V was shortened by 3 bases and J by 4 bases, with 16 bases between the two germline ends. This CDR3 has 16 residues. Germline CDR1 reads MNHNS; CDR2 reads SASEGT. Study-wide points: Sensitivity reached roughly 90% and specificity approximately 81% for a 13-signature model separating ophthalmopathy from stable hyperthyroidism.

The receptor was derived from a woman aged 18-30 years with stable Graves' hyperthyroidism. Some clones in this sample may be carry-over from other donors' samples. This chain links TRBV6-1 with TRBJ1-5, with D tentatively TRBD1 (5 bases). Sequences were obtained from peripheral blood. CDR3 nucleotide sequence: TGTGCCAGCAGTGAGTATCGCCCAGGGCCTAATCAGCCCCAGCATTTT. Translating gives CASSEYRPGPNQPQHF.